The 2 T cell receptor beta chains presented below share a single source sample, sequenced in a study of T cell repertoires in cytomegalovirus infection (dated by TCRdb to the late 2010s). The sequencer was an Illumina HiSeq 1500. TCRdb passed the public sequencing reads through fastp at Q25 and MiXCR, retaining productive beta sequences. A single entry per CDR3 protein holds the most common genes and DNA from its merged rows. Recorded for this sample are under 350,000 distinct CDR3 sequences; about 20% of them occurred a single time. Approximately 19% of the sample belongs to the ten largest clones. What this sample's treatment or condition label stands for: in vitro stimulation with specific CMV peptide epitopes to enrich CMV-specific T cells. No antigen has been identified for these receptors. Sequenced material: cultured PBMCs, taken from culture after CMV antigen stimulation. These receptor sequences come from a human donor in good health (CMV status not recorded). Some clones in this sample may be carry-over from other donors' samples.

The chain joins TRBV7-9 to TRBJ2-7, with D perhaps matching TRBD2 (6 bases). The V gene's germline CDR1 is SEHNR and CDR2 FQNEAQ (reference sequence). Trimming left V 5 bases short and J 3 bases short, with 20 bases between. The CDR3 totals 16 residues. CDR3 protein: CASSPIIGGKSYEQYV. CDR3 in DNA: TGTGCCAGCAGCCCCATTATTGGAGGGAAGAGCTACGAGCAGTACGTC.

The genes are TRBV6-1 and TRBJ2-1; 8 nucleotides match TRBD2. Germline CDR1 MNHNS, CDR2 SASEGT. The CDR3 is 15 residues long. V was clipped by 0 bases and J by 4 bases; unmatched bases: 2. CDR3 region: CASSEASGTYNEQFF. As DNA, the CDR3 is TGTGCCAGCAGTGAAGCTAGCGGGACATACAATGAGCAGTTCTTC.